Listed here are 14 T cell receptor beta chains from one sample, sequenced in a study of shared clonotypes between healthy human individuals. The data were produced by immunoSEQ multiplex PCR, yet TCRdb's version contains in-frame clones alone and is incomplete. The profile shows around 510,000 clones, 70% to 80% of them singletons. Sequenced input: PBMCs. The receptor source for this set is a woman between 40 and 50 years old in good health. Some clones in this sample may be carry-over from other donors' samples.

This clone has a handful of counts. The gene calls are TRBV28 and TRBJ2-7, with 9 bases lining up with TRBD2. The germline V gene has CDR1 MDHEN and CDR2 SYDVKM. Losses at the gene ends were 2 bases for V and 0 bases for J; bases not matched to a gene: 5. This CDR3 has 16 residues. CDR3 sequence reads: CASSLTSGRPSYEQYF. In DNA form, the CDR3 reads TGTGCCAGCAGTTTAACTAGCGGGCGTCCCTCCTACGAGCAGTACTTC.

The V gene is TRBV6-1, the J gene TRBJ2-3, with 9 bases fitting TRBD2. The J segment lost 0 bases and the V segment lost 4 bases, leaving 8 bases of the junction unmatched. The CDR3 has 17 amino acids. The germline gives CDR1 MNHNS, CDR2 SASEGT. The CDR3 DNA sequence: TGTGCCAGCAGTGCTCGGGGGAGCGGGAGGAGCACAGATACGCAGTATTTT. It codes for CASSARGSGRSTDTQYF.

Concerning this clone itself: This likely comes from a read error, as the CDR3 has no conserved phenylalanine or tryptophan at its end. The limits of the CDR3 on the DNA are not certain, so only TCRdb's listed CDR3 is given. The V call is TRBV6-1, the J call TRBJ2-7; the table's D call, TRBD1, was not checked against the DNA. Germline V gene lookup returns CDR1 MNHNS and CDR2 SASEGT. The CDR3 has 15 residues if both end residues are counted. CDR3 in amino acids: CASGFGGGGIYERYL.

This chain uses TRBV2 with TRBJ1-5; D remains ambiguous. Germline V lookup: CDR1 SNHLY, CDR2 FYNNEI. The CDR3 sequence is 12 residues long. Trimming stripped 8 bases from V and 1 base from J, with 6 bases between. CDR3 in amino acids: CASAKSNQPQHF. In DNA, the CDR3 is TGTGCCAGCGCGAAGAGCAATCAGCCCCAGCATTTT. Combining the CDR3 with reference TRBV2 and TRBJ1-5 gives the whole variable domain EPEVTQTPSHQVTQMGQEVILRCVPISNHLYFYWYRQILGQKVEFLVSFYNNEISEKSEIFDDQFSVERPDGSNFTLKIRSTKLEDSAMYFCASAKSNQPQHFGDGTRLSIL.

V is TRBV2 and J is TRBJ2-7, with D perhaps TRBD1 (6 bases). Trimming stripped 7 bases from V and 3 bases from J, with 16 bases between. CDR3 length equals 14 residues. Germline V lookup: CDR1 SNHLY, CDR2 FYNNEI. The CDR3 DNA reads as TGTGCCAGCAAGGTACTACAGGGTGGCTACGAGCAGTACTTC. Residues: CASKVLQGGYEQYF. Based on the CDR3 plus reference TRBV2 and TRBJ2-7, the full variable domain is EPEVTQTPSHQVTQMGQEVILRCVPISNHLYFYWYRQILGQKVEFLVSFYNNEISEKSEIFDDQFSVERPDGSNFTLKIRSTKLEDSAMYFCASKVLQGGYEQYFGPGTRLTVT.

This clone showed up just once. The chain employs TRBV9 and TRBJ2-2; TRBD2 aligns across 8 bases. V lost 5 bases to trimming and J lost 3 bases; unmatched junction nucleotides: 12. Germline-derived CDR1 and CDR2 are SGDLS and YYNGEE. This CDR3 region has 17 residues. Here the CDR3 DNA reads TGTGCCAGCAGTGGAAGCGGGGGAGACCCTTACACCGGGGAGCTGTTTTTT. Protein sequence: CASSGSGGDPYTGELFF.

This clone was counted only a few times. The CDR3 region is CASSVRLAGATDTQYF. The CDR3 DNA follows: TGCGCCAGCAGCGTACGACTAGCGGGAGCCACAGATACGCAGTATTTT. V is TRBV5-1 and J is TRBJ2-3; 12 bases are shared with TRBD2. With V trimmed by 4 bases and J by 2 bases, 5 bases remained unmatched. Germline CDR1 reads SGHRS; CDR2 reads YFSETQ. The CDR3 spans 16 residues.

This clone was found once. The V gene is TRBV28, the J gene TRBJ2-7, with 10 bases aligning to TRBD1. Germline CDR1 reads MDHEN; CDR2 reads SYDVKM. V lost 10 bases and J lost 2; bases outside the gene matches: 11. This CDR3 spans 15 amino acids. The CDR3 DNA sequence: TGTGCCACCGCAGAGCCCGGGACAGGGGCCTACGAGCAGTACTTC. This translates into CATAEPGTGAYEQYF.

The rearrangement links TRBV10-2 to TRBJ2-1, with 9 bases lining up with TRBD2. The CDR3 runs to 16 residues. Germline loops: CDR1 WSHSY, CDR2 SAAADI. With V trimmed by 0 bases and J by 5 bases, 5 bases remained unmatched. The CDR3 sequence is CASSESRASGDNEQFF. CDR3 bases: TGCGCCAGCAGTGAGTCGAGGGCTAGCGGGGACAATGAGCAGTTCTTC.

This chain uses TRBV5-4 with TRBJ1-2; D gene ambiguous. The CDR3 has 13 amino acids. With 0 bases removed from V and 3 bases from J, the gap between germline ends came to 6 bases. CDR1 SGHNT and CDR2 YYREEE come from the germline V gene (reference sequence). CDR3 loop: CASSLDSYYGYTF. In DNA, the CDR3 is TGTGCCAGCAGCTTGGACAGCTACTATGGCTACACCTTC.

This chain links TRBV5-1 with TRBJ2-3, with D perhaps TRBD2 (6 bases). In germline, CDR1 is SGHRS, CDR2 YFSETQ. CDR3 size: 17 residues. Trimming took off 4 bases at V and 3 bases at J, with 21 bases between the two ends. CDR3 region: CASSVGRIAEGTDTQYF. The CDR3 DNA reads TGCGCCAGCAGCGTCGGAAGAATAGCGGAAGGGACAGATACGCAGTATTTT.

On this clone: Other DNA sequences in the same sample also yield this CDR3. CDR3 region: CSVTGTGNYEQYF. The CDR3, as DNA: TGCAGCGTGACCGGGACAGGGAACTACGAGCAGTACTTC. The rearrangement uses TRBV29-1 and TRBJ2-7; 9 positions agree with TRBD1. This CDR3 is built from 13 residues. J was trimmed by 3 bases and V by 6 bases; bases with no gene match: 6. Germline-derived CDR1 and CDR2 are SQVTM and ANQGSEA.

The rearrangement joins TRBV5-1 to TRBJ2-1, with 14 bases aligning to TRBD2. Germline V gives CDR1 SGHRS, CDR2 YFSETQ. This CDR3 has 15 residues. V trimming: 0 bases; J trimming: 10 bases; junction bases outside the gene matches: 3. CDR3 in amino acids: CASSLEGLAGVEQFF. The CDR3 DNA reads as TGCGCCAGCAGCTTGGAGGGACTAGCGGGAGTGGAGCAGTTCTTC.

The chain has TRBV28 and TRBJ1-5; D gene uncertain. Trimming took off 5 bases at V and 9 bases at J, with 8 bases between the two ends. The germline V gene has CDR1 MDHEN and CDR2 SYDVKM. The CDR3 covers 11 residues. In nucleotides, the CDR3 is TGTGCCAGCAGTCATCTCCCGCCCCAGCATTTT. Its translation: CASSHLPPQHF.